These 22 T cell receptor beta chains share one sample of origin, sequenced in a study of blood T cell repertoires in COVID-19 (dated by TCRdb to the early 2020s). The library was made by the immunoSEQ multiplex PCR assay. TCRdb re-hosts the immuneACCESS table, in-frame sequences only. Its copies lack some clones; in the studies checked, an unresolved V gene accounts for under half of them, and the cause for the rest is not known. A total of about 22,000 clones appear in this sample, around four fifths of them only once. The ten biggest clones cover approximately 23% of the sample. Material: peripheral blood. The receptor set was obtained from a man aged 80 or over with active or convalescent COVID-19.

The chain combines TRBV9 with TRBJ1-6; TRBD1 aligns across 11 bases. Germline CDR1 SGDLS, CDR2 YYNGEE. This CDR3 has 14 amino acids. V shed 4 bases and J 10 bases; nucleotides not matched to a gene: 4. CDR3 in amino acids: CASSPRDRGSPLHF. In DNA form, the CDR3 reads TGTGCCAGCAGCCCACGGGACAGGGGGTCACCCCTCCACTTT.

The chain combines TRBV19 with TRBJ1-2; TRBD1 might be the D (6 bases). This CDR3 has 16 amino acids. V was cut by 2 bases and J by 1 base, with 14 bases left in between. Germline V CDR1 and CDR2: LNHDA, SQIVND (reference sequence). This CDR3 reads CASSIQGRWINYGYTF. In DNA form, the CDR3 reads TGTGCCAGTAGTATACAGGGGCGCTGGATTAACTATGGCTACACCTTC.

The V gene is TRBV6-1, the J gene TRBJ1-1, with a possible D match to TRBD1 (5 bases). CDR1 is MNHNS, CDR2 SASEGT, per germline. V was cut by 0 bases and J by 2 bases, with 10 bases left in between. This CDR3 spans 15 amino acids. Here the CDR3 reads CASSEAGGINTEAFF. As DNA, the CDR3 is TGTGCCAGCAGTGAAGCGGGGGGAATAAACACTGAAGCTTTCTTT.

This rearrangement joins TRBV1 to TRBJ2-1; the table's TRBD2 call for D was not verified on the DNA. TRBV1 is a listed pseudogene. CDR3 length equals 17 residues. As DNA, the CDR3 is TGCACCAGCAGCCAAGATGCGCGGGAGCACTCCTACAATGAGCAGTTCTTC. This gives the protein CTSSQDAREHSYNEQFF.

The gene calls are TRBV12-5 and TRBJ2-1; 10 nucleotides match TRBD1. This CDR3 spans 17 amino acids. The ends lost 0 bases at V and 3 bases at J; junction bases unmatched: 5. Germline V gene data show CDR1 as LGHNT and CDR2 as FRNRAP. Written as DNA, the CDR3 is TGTGCTAGTGGTTTGGTCCGACAGGGGGCCCTCTACAATGAGCAGTTCTTC. Residues: CASGLVRQGALYNEQFF.

V gene TRBV24-1 combines with J gene TRBJ1-5; D gene uncertain. V was trimmed by 9 bases and J by 7 bases, leaving 12 bases between them. Germline-derived CDR1 and CDR2 are KGHDR and SFDVKD. This CDR3 region has 12 residues. The CDR3 reads CATATAAQPQHF. The CDR3 coding sequence is TGTGCCACCGCTACAGCTGCCCAGCCCCAGCATTTT.

J is TRBJ1-5 and V is TRBV6-2 or TRBV6-3; the D is unclear. There are 15 residues in the CDR3. Germline V lookup: CDR1 MNHEY, CDR2 SVGEGT. Trimming left V 5 bases short and J 0 bases short, with 11 bases between. Here the CDR3 reads CASSKIQYSNQPQHF. As DNA, the CDR3 is TGTGCCAGCAGTAAAATTCAGTATAGCAATCAGCCCCAGCATTTT.

This chain joins TRBV11-1 and TRBJ2-1, with TRBD1 as a possible D gene (6 bases). Per germline, CDR1 SGHAT and CDR2 FQDESV (reference sequence). V shed 6 bases and J shed 4 bases, with 10 bases lying between them. The CDR3 length is 13 residues. The CDR3 DNA reads as TGTGCCAGCAGGGACAGCGATTACAATGAGCAGTTCTTC. This codes for CASRDSDYNEQFF.

The chain recombines TRBV7-6 with TRBJ2-7; D possibly corresponds to TRBD1 (6 bases). The CDR3 consists of 15 residues. Germline assignment: CDR1 SGHVS and CDR2 FNYEAQ. V lost 3 bases and J 5 bases, leaving 17 bases between the germline ends. The CDR3 DNA reads as TGTGCCAGCAGCTTCGGGTCAGGGGCCTCGGACGAGCAGTACTTC. Protein sequence: CASSFGSGASDEQYF.

The V call is TRBV6-6, the J call TRBJ2-3, with D uncertain. Germline V gene sequence: CDR1 MNHNY, CDR2 SVGAGI (reference sequence). There are 14 residues in the CDR3. V lost 0 bases and J 0 bases, leaving 4 bases between the germline ends. This CDR3 reads CASSYSGSTDTQYF. The CDR3 DNA is TGTGCCAGCAGTTACTCCGGTAGCACAGATACGCAGTATTTT.

The rearrangement uses TRBV7-2 and TRBJ2-1; the match to TRBD2 covers 10 bases. From germline, CDR1 is SGHTA and CDR2 FQGNSA. Unmatched junction bases numbered 1, after V lost 2 bases and J lost 0 bases. This CDR3 is 16 amino acids long. The CDR3 region has the DNA TGTGCCAGCAGCTTACGACTAGCGGGCTCCTACAATGAGCAGTTCTTC. Protein product: CASSLRLAGSYNEQFF.

J is TRBJ1-4 and V is TRBV7-9, with 7 nucleotides matching TRBD1. The germline V gene has CDR1 SEHNR and CDR2 FQNEAQ (reference sequence). The CDR3 spans 13 residues. The junction had 5 bases not matched to a gene; V was cut back by 7 bases and J by 6 bases. CDR3 DNA sequence: TGTGCCAGCACACAGGGGTTTTATGAAAAACTGTTTTTT. Its protein is CASTQGFYEKLFF.

The chain employs TRBV19 and TRBJ2-2, with 7 bases that match TRBD1. Unmatched junction bases numbered 3, after V lost 7 bases and J lost 1 base. There are 14 residues in the CDR3. Germline CDR1 is LNHDA and CDR2 is SQIVND (reference sequence). The CDR3 loop reads CASTRQGNTGELFF. DNA of the CDR3: TGTGCCAGTACCCGACAGGGGAACACCGGGGAGCTGTTTTTT.

The chain joins TRBV7-9 to TRBJ2-2; 7 bases fit TRBD2. V gave up 3 bases and J gave up 0 bases; unmatched junction bases: 7. CDR3 length: 17 amino acids. Germline assignment: CDR1 SEHNR and CDR2 FQNEAQ (reference sequence). CDR3 nucleotide sequence: TGTGCCAGCAGCTTCAGATCCGGGGGGACGAACACCGGGGAGCTGTTTTTT. This translates into CASSFRSGGTNTGELFF.

The chain is built from TRBV19 and TRBJ1-5; perhaps TRBD1 as D (6 bases). Trimming removed 5 bases at V and 5 bases at J, with 10 bases between. In germline, CDR1 is LNHDA, CDR2 SQIVND (reference sequence). CDR3 size: 13 residues. Here the CDR3 reads CASSPRTDQPQHF. CDR3 in DNA: TGTGCCAGTAGTCCACGGACAGATCAGCCCCAGCATTTT.

The J gene is TRBJ2-1, the V gene TRBV18; D gene ambiguous. The CDR3 runs 15 residues. Trimming removed 6 bases from V and 5 bases from J, with 17 bases in between. In germline, CDR1 is KGHSH, CDR2 LQKENI. Written as DNA, the CDR3 is TGTGCCAGCTCGCCCGACATCCTACGGAACAATGAGCAGTTCTTC. Translation: CASSPDILRNNEQFF.

The chain carries TRBV19 and TRBJ2-7, with 7 bases matching TRBD1. Germline lookup yields CDR1 LNHDA and CDR2 SQIVND (reference sequence). The V segment lost 3 bases and the J segment 3 bases; nucleotides outside the gene matches: 8. The CDR3 extends over 15 amino acids. Here the CDR3 DNA reads TGTGCCAGTAGTATTGGTGGCAGGGGGATCTACGAGCAGTACTTC. Translation: CASSIGGRGIYEQYF. Together with reference TRBV19 and TRBJ2-7, the CDR3 gives the full variable domain: DGGITQSPKYLFRKEGQNVTLSCEQNLNHDAMYWYRQDPGQGLRLIYYSQIVNDFQKGDIAEGYSVSREKKESFPLTVTSAQKNPTAFYLCASSIGGRGIYEQYFGPGTRLTVT.

This chain uses TRBV18 with TRBJ2-1, with 16 bases fitting TRBD2. Per germline, CDR1 KGHSH and CDR2 LQKENI. The CDR3 is made up of 16 amino acids. V shed 3 bases, J shed 7 bases, and the junction held 3 bases outside the gene matches. The CDR3, as DNA: TGTGCCAGCTCACCCGGGACTAGCGGGGGGGAAAATGAGCAGTTCTTC. Protein sequence: CASSPGTSGGENEQFF. Complete variable domain (other parts from reference TRBV18 and TRBJ2-1): NAGVMQNPRHLVRRRGQEARLRCSPMKGHSHVYWYRQLPEEGLKFMVYLQKENIIDESGMPKERFSAEFPKEGPSILRIQQVVRGDSAAYFCASSPGTSGGENEQFFGPGTRLTVL.

The gene calls are TRBV5-1 and TRBJ1-2; D gene uncertain. The germline gives CDR1 SGHRS, CDR2 YFSETQ. The CDR3 is made up of 13 amino acids. Trimming cost V 0 bases and J 1 base, with 4 bases left between them. CDR3 amino acids: CASSLGHNYGYTF. The DNA of the CDR3 is TGCGCCAGCAGCTTGGGACATAACTATGGCTACACCTTC. Together with reference TRBV5-1 and TRBJ1-2, the CDR3 gives the full variable domain: KAGVTQTPRYLIKTRGQQVTLSCSPISGHRSVSWYQQTPGQGLQFLFEYFSETQRNKGNFPGRFSGRQFSNSRSEMNVSTLELGDSALYLCASSLGHNYGYTFGSGTRLTVV.

This chain uses TRBV24-1 with TRBJ2-2; 7 bases align to TRBD1. Germline lookup yields CDR1 KGHDR and CDR2 SFDVKD. The trim removed 4 bases at V and 3 bases at J, leaving 10 bases unmatched. The CDR3 covers 17 residues. CDR3 in amino acids: CATSDPTGSPYTGELFF. CDR3 DNA sequence: TGTGCCACCAGTGACCCGACAGGGAGCCCCTACACCGGGGAGCTGTTTTTT.

The chain is built from TRBV12-3 or TRBV12-4 and TRBJ2-7; possibly TRBD2 for D (6 bases). This CDR3 comprises 13 residues. V lost 2 bases and J lost 4, with 9 bases in between. CDR3 in amino acids: CASSLNRGYEQYF. CDR3 bases: TGTGCCAGCAGTTTAAATCGGGGGTACGAGCAGTACTTC.

The chain links TRBV2 to TRBJ2-1; TRBD2 matches 8 bases. V was pared by 3 bases and J by 9 bases, with 10 bases of the junction left unmatched. There are 15 residues in the CDR3. Germline V gives CDR1 SNHLY, CDR2 FYNNEI. CDR3 sequence reads: CASSDREGDWSEQFF. The CDR3 DNA sequence: TGTGCCAGCAGTGACCGGGAGGGAGACTGGTCTGAGCAGTTCTTC.